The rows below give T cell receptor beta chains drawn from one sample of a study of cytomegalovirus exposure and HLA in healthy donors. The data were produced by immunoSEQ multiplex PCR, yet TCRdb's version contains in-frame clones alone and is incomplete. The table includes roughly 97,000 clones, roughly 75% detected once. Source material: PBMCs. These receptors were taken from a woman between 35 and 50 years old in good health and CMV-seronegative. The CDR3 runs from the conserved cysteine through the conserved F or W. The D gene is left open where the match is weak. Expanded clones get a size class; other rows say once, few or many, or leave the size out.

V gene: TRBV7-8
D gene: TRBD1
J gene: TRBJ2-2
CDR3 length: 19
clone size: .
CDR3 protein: CASSLGMTRGQGAPGELFF
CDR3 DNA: TGTGCCAGCAGCTTAGGGATGACTAGGGGACAGGGGGCGCCCGGGGAGCTGTTTTTT

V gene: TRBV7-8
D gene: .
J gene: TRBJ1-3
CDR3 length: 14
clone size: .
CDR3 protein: CASSLAPSWATIYF
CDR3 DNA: TGTGCCAGCAGCTTAGCCCCTTCGTGGGCCACCATATATTTT

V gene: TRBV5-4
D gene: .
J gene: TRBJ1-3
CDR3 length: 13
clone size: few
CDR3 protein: CASSLQGRDTIYF
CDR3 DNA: TGTGCCAGCAGCTTGCAGGGGAGGGACACCATATATTTT

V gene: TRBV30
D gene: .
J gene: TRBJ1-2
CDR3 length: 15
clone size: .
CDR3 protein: CAWSVEQPTNYGYTF
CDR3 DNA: TGTGCCTGGAGTGTGGAACAGCCAACTAACTATGGCTACACCTTC

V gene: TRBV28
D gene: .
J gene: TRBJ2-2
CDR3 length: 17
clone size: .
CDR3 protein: CASRSFMGLQRTGELFF
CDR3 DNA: TGTGCCAGCAGGTCTTTCATGGGACTGCAAAGAACCGGGGAGCTGTTTTTT

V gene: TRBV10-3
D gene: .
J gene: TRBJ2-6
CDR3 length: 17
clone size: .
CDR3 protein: CAISEFGGPSGANVLTF
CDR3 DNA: TGTGCCATCAGCGAGTTTGGTGGCCCCTCTGGGGCCAACGTCCTGACTTTC

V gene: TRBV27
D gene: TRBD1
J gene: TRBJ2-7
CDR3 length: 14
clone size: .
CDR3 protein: CASSEGAPPYEQYF
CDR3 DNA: TGTGCCAGCTCTGAGGGGGCACCTCCCTACGAGCAGTACTTC

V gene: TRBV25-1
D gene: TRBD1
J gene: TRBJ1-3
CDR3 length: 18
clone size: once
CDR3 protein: CASSATGQGAVAGNTIYF
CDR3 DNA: TGTGCCAGCAGTGCGACCGGACAGGGGGCGGTAGCTGGAAACACCATATATTTT

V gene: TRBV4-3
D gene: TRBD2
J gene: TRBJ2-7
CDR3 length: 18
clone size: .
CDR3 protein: CASSQDLTTASGTYEQYF
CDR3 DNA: TGCGCCAGCAGCCAAGATCTGACGACGGCTAGCGGGACCTACGAGCAGTACTTC

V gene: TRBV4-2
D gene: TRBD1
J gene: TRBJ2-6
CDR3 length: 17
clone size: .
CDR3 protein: CASSPRTGEGMANVLTF
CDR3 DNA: TGTGCCAGCAGCCCCCGGACAGGGGAAGGAATGGCCAACGTCCTGACTTTC

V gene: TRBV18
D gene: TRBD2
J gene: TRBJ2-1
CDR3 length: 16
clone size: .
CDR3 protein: CASSPPGRGSYNEQFF
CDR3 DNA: TGTGCCAGCTCACCACCTGGGAGGGGCTCCTACAATGAGCAGTTCTTC

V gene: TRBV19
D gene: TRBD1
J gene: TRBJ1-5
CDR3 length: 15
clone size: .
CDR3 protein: CASSRQGSSNQPQHF
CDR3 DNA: TGTGCCAGTAGTAGACAGGGGTCGAGCAATCAGCCCCAGCATTTT

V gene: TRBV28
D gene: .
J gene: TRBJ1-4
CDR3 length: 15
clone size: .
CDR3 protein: CASSLPTEANEKLFF
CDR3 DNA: TGTGCCAGCAGTTTGCCGACAGAAGCTAATGAAAAACTGTTTTTT

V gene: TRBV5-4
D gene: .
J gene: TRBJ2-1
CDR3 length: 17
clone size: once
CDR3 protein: CASSLAELAGPYNEQFF
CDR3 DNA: TGTGCCAGCAGCTTGGCGGAGCTAGCAGGCCCCTACAATGAGCAGTTCTTC

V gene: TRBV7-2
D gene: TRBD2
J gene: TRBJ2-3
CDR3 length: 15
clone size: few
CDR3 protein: CASSPLGGRADTQYF
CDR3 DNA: TGTGCCAGCAGCCCGTTGGGAGGGAGAGCAGATACGCAGTATTTT

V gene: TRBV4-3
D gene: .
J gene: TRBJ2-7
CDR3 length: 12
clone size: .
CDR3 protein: CASSQDFIEQYF
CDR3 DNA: TGCGCCAGCAGCCAAGATTTCATCGAGCAGTACTTC

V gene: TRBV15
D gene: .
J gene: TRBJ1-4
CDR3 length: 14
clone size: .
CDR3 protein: CATSRGGLNEKLFF
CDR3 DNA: TGTGCCACCAGCAGAGGAGGACTCAACGAAAAACTGTTTTTT